This entry lists 10 T cell receptor beta chains sequenced from one sample in a study of PD-1 blockade in classical Hodgkin lymphoma (dated by TCRdb to the early 2020s). The protocol used for the library was the immunoSEQ multiplex PCR assay. TCRdb limited this immuneACCESS table to in-frame rearrangements with V and J called. A share of clones is missing; checked studies link under half to unresolved V genes, and the rest is unexplained. The sample has under 30,000 clones on record, 80% to 95% of them singletons. The leading ten clones occupy roughly 3.8% of the sample. The sample's time point label, decoded: newly diagnosed, previously untreated cHL patient sample. The sample taken for sequencing was peripheral blood mononuclear cells (PBMCs). These receptor sequences come from a human donor with classical Hodgkin lymphoma.

V is TRBV10-3 and J is TRBJ1-5; possible D gene TRBD1, 5 bases. This CDR3 has 14 amino acids. CDR1 is ENHRY, CDR2 SYGVKD, per germline. Trimming removed 1 base from V and 5 bases from J, with 9 bases in between. The chain's CDR3 is CAISEWGQDQPQHF. For the CDR3, the DNA is TGTGCCATCAGTGAGTGGGGCCAGGATCAGCCCCAGCATTTT.

The chain has TRBV2 and TRBJ2-5; D might be TRBD2 (6 bases). Germline V lookup: CDR1 SNHLY, CDR2 FYNNEI. Between the trimmed V and J ends, which lost 7 bases and 11 bases, there was a span of 20 bases. The CDR3 runs 13 residues. The DNA for the CDR3 is TGTGCCAGCAATTTTGGACGGTCCCGGGAGCAGTACTTC. Its translation is CASNFGRSREQYF.

The chain recombines TRBV28 with TRBJ2-5; D might be TRBD1 (5 bases). The V gene lost 8 bases and the J gene lost 7 bases, with 14 bases spanning the gap. The germline CDR1 and CDR2 sequences are MDHEN and SYDVKM. This CDR3 has 12 residues. CDR3 DNA: TGTGCCAGCCGAAAGGGGCTCGGGACCCAGTACTTC. Protein: CASRKGLGTQYF.

This chain uses TRBV27 with TRBJ1-3, with D perhaps TRBD1 (5 bases). V lost 5 bases, J lost 3 bases, and 14 bases lay in between. Germline V lookup: CDR1 MNHEY, CDR2 SMNVEV (reference sequence). The CDR3 totals 15 residues. The CDR3: CASSPGAGFGNTIYF. CDR3 DNA sequence: TGTGCCAGCAGTCCCGGGGCAGGGTTTGGAAACACCATATATTTT.

This sequence joins TRBV9 and TRBJ2-5; D is possibly TRBD1 or TRBD2 (6 bases each). Germline V gene data show CDR1 as SGDLS and CDR2 as YYNGEE. V gave up 4 bases and J gave up 5 bases, with 18 bases separating them. CDR3 length: 15 amino acids. CDR3 DNA: TGTGCCAGCAGCCAACAAGGAGGGCAGGGGGAGACCCAGTACTTC. This codes for CASSQQGGQGETQYF.

The V and J genes are TRBV5-1 and TRBJ2-2, with TRBD1 matching over 9 bases. CDR3 size: 14 residues. Germline values: CDR1 SGHRS, CDR2 YFSETQ. V lost 7 bases to trimming and J lost 3 bases; unmatched junction nucleotides: 4. CDR3 protein: CASAGQGDTGELFF. DNA of the CDR3: TGCGCCAGCGCGGGACAGGGCGACACCGGGGAGCTGTTTTTT.

This clone was recorded once. This chain links TRBV5-8 with TRBJ1-2, with D uncertain. The CDR3 consists of 12 residues. Germline CDR1 reads SGHTS; CDR2 reads YDEGEE. Trimming removed 4 bases from V and 5 bases from J, with 9 bases in between. CDR3 DNA: TGTGCCAGCAGCCTCGTCTGGTATGGCTACACCTTC. This sequence encodes CASSLVWYGYTF.

The chain combines TRBV19 with TRBJ2-1; 15 bases line up with TRBD2. The CDR3 sequence is 15 residues long. The ends lost 6 bases at V and 7 bases at J; junction bases unmatched: 4. Germline V gene lookup returns CDR1 LNHDA and CDR2 SQIVND (reference sequence). The CDR3 DNA reads as TGTGCCAGTAGCTCCGGGACTAGCGGGAGGAATGAGCAGTTCTTC. Amino acid sequence: CASSSGTSGRNEQFF. Together with reference TRBV19 and TRBJ2-1, the CDR3 gives the full variable domain: DGGITQSPKYLFRKEGQNVTLSCEQNLNHDAMYWYRQDPGQGLRLIYYSQIVNDFQKGDIAEGYSVSREKKESFPLTVTSAQKNPTAFYLCASSSGTSGRNEQFFGPGTRLTVL.

The chain carries TRBV2 and TRBJ2-7; 11 bases are a match to TRBD2. V trimming: 6 bases; J trimming: 2 bases; junction bases outside the gene matches: 3. CDR1 is SNHLY, CDR2 FYNNEI, per germline. The CDR3 sequence is 14 residues long. The chain's CDR3 is CASRQGLAAYEQYF. The CDR3 DNA reads as TGTGCCAGCAGACAGGGACTAGCGGCCTACGAGCAGTACTTC.

This chain links TRBV4-3 with TRBJ2-4; weak D call: TRBD1 (6 bases). The V gene lost 4 bases and the J gene lost 5 bases, with 15 bases spanning the gap. Per the germline V gene, CDR1 is LGHNA and CDR2 is YSLEER. CDR3 length: 15 residues. As DNA, the CDR3 is TGCGCCAGCAGCCGAGGACAGTACCAACAAAACATTCAGTACTTC. It translates to CASSRGQYQQNIQYF.